The entry that follows covers one TCR beta chain sequence. Its antigen is unidentified. It was patients with CD8+CD57+ cell expansion by flow cytometry who were chosen for sequencing. At blood sampling, none of the patients had yet received therapy. The entry originates in a study of CD8+CD57+ T cells in acquired aplastic anemia. Study-level information: Recorded DNA amounts for sorted CD4+ and CD8+ cells had an average of 3.2 ug.

Using genomic DNA as the template, TCR beta VDJ and CDR3 profiling was carried out. TCRdb reprocessed the reads with MiXCR, giving one entry per CDR3 protein. This table holds roughly 150,000 distinct CDR3 sequences, roughly 48% found once. This CDR3 region has 13 residues. The germline gives CDR1 SGHTA, CDR2 FQGNSA. Trimming took off 1 base at V and 4 bases at J, with 5 bases between the two ends. Study findings and constraints: Between the patient and control groups, CD8+ Simpson's diversity did not differ significantly. Overlap between patients and controls comprised roughly 28 CD8+ CDR3 sequences.

This chain uses TRBV7-2 with TRBJ1-3; D is uncertain. The specimen was sorted CD4+, CD8+, or CD8+CD57+ T cells (not recorded which) from PBMCs. The source is a human donor with aplastic anemia. The CDR3 protein is CASSLVQGNTIYF. The CDR3 nucleotides read TGTGCCAGCAGCTTAGTACAGGGAAACACCATATATTTT.